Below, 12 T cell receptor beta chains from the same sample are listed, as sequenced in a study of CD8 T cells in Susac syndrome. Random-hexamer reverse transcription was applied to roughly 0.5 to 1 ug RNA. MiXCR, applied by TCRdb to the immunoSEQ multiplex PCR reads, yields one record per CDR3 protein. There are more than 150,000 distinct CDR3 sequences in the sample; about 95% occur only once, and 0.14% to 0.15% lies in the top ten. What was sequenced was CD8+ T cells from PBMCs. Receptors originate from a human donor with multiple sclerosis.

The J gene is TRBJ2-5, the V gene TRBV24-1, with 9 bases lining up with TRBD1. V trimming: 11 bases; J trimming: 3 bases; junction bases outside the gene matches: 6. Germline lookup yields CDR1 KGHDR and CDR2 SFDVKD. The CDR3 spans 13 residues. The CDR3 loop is CANATGGKETQYF. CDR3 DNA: TGTGCCAACGCGACAGGGGGGAAAGAGACCCAGTACTTC.

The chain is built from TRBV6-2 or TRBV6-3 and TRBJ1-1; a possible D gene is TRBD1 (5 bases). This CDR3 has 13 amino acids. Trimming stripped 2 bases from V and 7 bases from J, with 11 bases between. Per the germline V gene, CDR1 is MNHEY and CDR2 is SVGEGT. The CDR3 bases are TGTGCCAGCAGTTACGGCAGGGCAGTTGAAGCTTTCTTT. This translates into CASSYGRAVEAFF.

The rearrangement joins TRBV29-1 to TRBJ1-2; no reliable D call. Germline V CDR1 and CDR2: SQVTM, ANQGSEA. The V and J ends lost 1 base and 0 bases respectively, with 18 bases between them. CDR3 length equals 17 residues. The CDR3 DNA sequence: TGCAGCGTTGAAGGGCCTCCCCAGGCGGGCGCTAACTATGGCTACACCTTC. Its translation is CSVEGPPQAGANYGYTF. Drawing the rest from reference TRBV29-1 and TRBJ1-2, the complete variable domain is SAVISQKPSRDICQRGTSLTIQCQVDSQVTMMFWYRQQPGQSLTLIATANQGSEATYESGFVIDKFPISRPNLTFSTLTVSNMSPEDSSIYLCSVEGPPQAGANYGYTFGSGTRLTVV.

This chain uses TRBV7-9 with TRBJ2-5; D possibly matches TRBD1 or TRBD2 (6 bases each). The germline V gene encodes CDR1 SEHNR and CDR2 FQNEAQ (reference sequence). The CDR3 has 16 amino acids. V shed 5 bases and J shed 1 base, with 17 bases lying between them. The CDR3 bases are TGTGCCAGCAGCCCCACTTGGGGGGCCTCCCAAGAGACCCAGTACTTC. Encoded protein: CASSPTWGASQETQYF.

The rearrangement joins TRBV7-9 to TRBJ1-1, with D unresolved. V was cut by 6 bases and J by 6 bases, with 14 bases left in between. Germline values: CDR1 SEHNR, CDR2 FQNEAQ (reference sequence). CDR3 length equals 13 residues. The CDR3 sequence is CASRYDPGPEAFF. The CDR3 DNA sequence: TGTGCCAGCAGATACGACCCGGGCCCTGAAGCTTTCTTT. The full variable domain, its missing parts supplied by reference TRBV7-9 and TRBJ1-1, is DTGVSQNPRHKITKRGQNVTFRCDPISEHNRLYWYRQTLGQGPEFLTYFQNEAQLEKSRLLSDRFSAERPKGSFSTLEIQRTEQGDSAMYLCASRYDPGPEAFFGQGTRLTVV.

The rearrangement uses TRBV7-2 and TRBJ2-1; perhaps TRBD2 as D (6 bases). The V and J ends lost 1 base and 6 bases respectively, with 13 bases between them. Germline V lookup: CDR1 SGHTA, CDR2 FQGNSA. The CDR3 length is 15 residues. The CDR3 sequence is CASSLVRGRGNEQFF. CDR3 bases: TGTGCCAGCAGCTTAGTGCGGGGCCGAGGCAATGAGCAGTTCTTC.

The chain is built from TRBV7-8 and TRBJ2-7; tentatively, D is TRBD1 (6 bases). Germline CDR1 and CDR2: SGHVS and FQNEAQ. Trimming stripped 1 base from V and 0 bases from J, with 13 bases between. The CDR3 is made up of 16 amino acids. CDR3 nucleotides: TGTGCCAGCAGCTTAGAACCAGGGGCCGACTCCTACGAGCAGTACTTC. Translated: CASSLEPGADSYEQYF.

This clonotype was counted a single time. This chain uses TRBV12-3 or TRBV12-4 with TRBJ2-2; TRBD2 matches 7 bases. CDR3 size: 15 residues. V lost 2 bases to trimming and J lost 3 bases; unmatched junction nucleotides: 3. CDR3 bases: TGTGCCAGCAGTTTATTGACTAGCTACACCGGGGAGCTGTTTTTT. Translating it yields CASSLLTSYTGELFF.

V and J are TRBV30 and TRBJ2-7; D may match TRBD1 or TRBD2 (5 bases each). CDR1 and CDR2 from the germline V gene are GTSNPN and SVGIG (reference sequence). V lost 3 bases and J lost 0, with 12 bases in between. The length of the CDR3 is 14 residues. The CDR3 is CAWSGDRSSYEQYF. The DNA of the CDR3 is TGTGCCTGGAGCGGGGACCGGAGCTCCTACGAGCAGTACTTC.

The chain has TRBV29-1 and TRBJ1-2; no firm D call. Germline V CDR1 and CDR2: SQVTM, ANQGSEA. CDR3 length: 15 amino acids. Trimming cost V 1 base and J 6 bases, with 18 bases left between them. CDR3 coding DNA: TGCAGCGTTGAAGTGTTCGGTCGGACTTCTCATGGCTACACCTTC. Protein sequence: CSVEVFGRTSHGYTF.

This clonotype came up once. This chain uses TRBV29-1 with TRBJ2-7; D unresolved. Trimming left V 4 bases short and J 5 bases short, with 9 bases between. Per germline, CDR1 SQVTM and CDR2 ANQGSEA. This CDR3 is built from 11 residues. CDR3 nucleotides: TGCAGCGTTGTCCGGGCAAACGAGCAGTACTTC. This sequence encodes CSVVRANEQYF.

CDR3 sequence reads: CASSQDFGTSTDTQYF. The CDR3, as DNA: TGTGCCAGCAGCCAAGATTTCGGGACTAGCACAGATACGCAGTATTTT. The rearrangement joins TRBV3-1 to TRBJ2-3; TRBD2 is a possible D gene (6 bases). The germline gives CDR1 LGHDT, CDR2 YNNKEL (reference sequence). V lost 0 bases and J 0 bases, leaving 10 bases between the germline ends. The CDR3 runs to 16 residues.